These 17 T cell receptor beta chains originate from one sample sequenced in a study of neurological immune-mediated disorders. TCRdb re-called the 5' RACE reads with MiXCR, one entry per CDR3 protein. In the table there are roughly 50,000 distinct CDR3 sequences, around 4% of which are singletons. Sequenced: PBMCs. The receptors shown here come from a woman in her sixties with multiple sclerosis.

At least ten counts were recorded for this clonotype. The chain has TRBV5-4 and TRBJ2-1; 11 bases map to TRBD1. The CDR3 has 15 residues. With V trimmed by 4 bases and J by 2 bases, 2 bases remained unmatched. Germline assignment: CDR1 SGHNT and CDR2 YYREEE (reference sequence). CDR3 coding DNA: TGTGCCAGCAGCGCGGGACAGGGGGCCTACAATGAGCAGTTCTTC. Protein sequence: CASSAGQGAYNEQFF. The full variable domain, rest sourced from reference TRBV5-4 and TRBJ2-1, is ETGVTQSPTHLIKTRGQQVTLRCSSQSGHNTVSWYQQALGQGPQFIFQYYREEENGRGNFPPRFSGLQFPNYSSELNVNALELDDSALYLCASSAGQGAYNEQFFGPGTRLTVL.

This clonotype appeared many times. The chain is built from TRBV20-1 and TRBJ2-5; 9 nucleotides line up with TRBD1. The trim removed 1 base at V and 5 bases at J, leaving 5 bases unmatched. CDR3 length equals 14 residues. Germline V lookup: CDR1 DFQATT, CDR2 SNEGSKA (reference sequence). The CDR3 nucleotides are TGCAGTGCTAGAGTGACAGGGGGTGGGGAGACCCAGTACTTC. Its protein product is CSARVTGGGETQYF.

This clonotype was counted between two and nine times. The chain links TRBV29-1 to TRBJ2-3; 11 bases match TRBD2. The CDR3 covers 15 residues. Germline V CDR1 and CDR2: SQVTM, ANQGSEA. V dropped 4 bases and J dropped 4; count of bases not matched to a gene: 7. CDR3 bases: TGCAGCGTTGGTACACTAGCGGGAGCGCCAGATACGCAGTATTTT. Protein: CSVGTLAGAPDTQYF.

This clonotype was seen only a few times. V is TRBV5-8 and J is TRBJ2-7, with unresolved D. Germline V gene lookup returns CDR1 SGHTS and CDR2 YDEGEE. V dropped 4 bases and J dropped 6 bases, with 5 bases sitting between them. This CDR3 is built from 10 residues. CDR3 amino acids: CASSMIEQYV. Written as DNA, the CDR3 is TGTGCCAGCAGCATGATCGAGCAGTACGTC.

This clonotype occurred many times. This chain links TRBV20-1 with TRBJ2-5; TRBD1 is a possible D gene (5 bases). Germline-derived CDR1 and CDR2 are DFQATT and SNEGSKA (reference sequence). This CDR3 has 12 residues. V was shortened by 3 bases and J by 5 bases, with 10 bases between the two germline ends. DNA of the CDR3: TGCAGTGCTAGGGTGACAGACGAGACCCAGTACTTC. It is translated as CSARVTDETQYF.

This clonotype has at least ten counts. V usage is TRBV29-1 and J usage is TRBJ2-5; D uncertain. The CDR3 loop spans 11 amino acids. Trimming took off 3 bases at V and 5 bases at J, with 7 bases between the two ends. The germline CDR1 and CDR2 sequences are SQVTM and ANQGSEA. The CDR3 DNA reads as TGCAGCGTTGATTTGTGGGAGACCCAGTACTTC. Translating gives CSVDLWETQYF.

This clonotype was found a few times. The CDR3 DNA follows: TGTGCCAGCAGTTACCAGGGGGCTGATCAGCCCCAGCATTTT. It is translated as CASSYQGADQPQHF. J is TRBJ1-5 and V is TRBV6-5; 8 positions match TRBD1. The CDR3 is made up of 14 amino acids. Trimming removed 2 bases from V and 5 bases from J; junction bases left unmatched: 2. CDR1 MNHEY and CDR2 SVGAGI come from the germline V gene.

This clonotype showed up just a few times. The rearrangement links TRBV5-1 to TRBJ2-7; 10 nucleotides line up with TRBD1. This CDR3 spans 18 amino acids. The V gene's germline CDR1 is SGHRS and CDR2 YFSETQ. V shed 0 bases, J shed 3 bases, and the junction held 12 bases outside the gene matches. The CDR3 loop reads CASSLGAPGQGTGYEQYV. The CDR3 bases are TGCGCCAGCAGCTTGGGCGCTCCGGGACAGGGGACAGGCTACGAGCAGTACGTC.

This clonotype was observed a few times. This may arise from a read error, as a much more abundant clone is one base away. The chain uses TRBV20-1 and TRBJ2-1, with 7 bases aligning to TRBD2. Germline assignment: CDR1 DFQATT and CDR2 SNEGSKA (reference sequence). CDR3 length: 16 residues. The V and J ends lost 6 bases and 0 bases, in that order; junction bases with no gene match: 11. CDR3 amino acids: CSAQNWRETSYNEQFF. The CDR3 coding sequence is TGCAGTGCCCAGAATTGGCGGGAGACCTCCTACAATGAGCAGTTCTTC.

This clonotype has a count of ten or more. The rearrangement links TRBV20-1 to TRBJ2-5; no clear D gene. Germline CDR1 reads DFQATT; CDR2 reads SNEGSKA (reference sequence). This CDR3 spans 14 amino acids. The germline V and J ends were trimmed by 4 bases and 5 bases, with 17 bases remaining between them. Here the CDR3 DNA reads TGCAGTGCTACGGTACAAGTGTTCGGGGAGACCCAGTACTTC. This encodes CSATVQVFGETQYF.

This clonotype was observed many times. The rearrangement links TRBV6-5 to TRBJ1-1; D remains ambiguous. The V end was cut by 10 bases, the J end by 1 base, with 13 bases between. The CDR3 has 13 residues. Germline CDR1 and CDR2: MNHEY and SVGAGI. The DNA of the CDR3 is TGTGCCACCAACCCACCGGGGAACACTGAAGCTTTCTTT. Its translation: CATNPPGNTEAFF.

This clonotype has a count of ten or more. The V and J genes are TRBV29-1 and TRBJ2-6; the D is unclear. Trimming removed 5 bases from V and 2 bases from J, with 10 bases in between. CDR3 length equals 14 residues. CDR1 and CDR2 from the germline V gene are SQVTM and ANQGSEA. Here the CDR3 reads CSVFERAGANVLTF. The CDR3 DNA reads TGCAGCGTTTTCGAGCGCGCTGGGGCCAACGTCCTGACTTTC.

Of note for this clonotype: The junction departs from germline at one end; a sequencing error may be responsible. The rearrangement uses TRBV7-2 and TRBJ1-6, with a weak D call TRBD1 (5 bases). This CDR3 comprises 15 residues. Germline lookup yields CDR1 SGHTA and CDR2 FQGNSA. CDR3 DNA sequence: TGTGCCAGCAGCCGGGCGGGGGGTGCTAATTCACCCCTCAACTTT. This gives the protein CASSRAGGANSPLNF.

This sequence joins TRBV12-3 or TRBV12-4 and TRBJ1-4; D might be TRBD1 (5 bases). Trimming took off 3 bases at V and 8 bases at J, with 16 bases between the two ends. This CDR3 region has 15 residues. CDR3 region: CASSLAQGNGEKLFF. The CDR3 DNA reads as TGTGCCAGCAGTTTGGCGCAGGGTAACGGGGAAAAACTGTTTTTT.

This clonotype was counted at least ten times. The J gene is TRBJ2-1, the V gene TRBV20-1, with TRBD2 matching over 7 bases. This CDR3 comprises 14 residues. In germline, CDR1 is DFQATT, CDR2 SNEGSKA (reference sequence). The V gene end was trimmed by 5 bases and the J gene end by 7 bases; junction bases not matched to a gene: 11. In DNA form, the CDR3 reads TGCAGTGCTGGCGGGAGCGGGGCAGGAAATGAGCAGTTCTTC. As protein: CSAGGSGAGNEQFF.

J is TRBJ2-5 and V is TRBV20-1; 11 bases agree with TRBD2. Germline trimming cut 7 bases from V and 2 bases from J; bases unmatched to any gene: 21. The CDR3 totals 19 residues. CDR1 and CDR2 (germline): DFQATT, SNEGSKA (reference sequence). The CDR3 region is CSVTPRGASGGTTQETQYF. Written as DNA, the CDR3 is TGCAGTGTCACTCCCCGGGGGGCTAGCGGGGGGACCACACAAGAGACCCAGTACTTC.

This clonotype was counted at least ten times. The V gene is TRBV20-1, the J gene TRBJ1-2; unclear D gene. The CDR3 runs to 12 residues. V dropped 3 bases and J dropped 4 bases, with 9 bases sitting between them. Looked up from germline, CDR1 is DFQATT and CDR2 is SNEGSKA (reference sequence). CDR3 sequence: CSASDTRYGYTF. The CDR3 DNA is TGCAGTGCTAGCGACACACGCTATGGCTACACCTTC.